Listed here are 28 T cell receptor beta chains from one sample, sequenced in a study of vaccination effects on CD4 cells after COVID-19. Before sequencing took place, the ViraFEST assay used viral peptide pools to expand antigen-specific CD4+ T cells. Culture proceeded for about 11 days, and CD4+ T cells were then isolated. Participants got two doses of BNT162b2 or mRNA-1273 vaccine. Profiling relied on immunoSEQ multiplex PCR, and the TCRdb table lists in-frame clones only, not all of them. The table shows around 24,000 clones, with over 60% occurring only once. For these receptors, no antigen is known. The sequencing used CD4+ T cells from PBMCs cultured with SARS-CoV-2 spike peptides, collected after COVID-19 vaccination. These receptors were taken from a human donor who received a COVID-19 vaccine. Some clones in this sample may be carry-over from other donors' samples.

In its sample, this clone was seen once. J is TRBJ1-6 and V is TRBV6-6; no clear D gene. Trimming shortened V by 7 bases and J by 0 bases, and 13 bases separated the two germline ends. This CDR3 is 16 amino acids long. The germline V gene encodes CDR1 MNHNY and CDR2 SVGAGI (reference sequence). CDR3 in DNA: TGTGCCAGCAATCCTATTTTAAGCTCCTATAATTCACCCCTCCACTTT. Protein: CASNPILSSYNSPLHF.

This clone was seen a single time. Here the CDR3 reads CATSDPSRDRDGNEQFF. The CDR3 DNA sequence: TGTGCCACCAGTGACCCGTCCCGGGACAGGGACGGTAATGAGCAGTTCTTC. V and J are TRBV24-1 and TRBJ2-1, with TRBD1 identical over 9 bases. The CDR3 spans 17 residues. Germline assignment: CDR1 KGHDR and CDR2 SFDVKD. With V trimmed by 4 bases and J by 7 bases, 13 bases remained unmatched.

The J gene is TRBJ1-1, the V gene TRBV6-5; D gene ambiguous. There are 14 residues in the CDR3. Germline-derived CDR1 and CDR2 are MNHEY and SVGAGI. Trimming cost V 0 bases and J 0 bases, with 5 bases left between them. As DNA, the CDR3 is TGTGCCAGCAGTTACTCCCAGATGAACACTGAAGCTTTCTTT. Its protein is CASSYSQMNTEAFF.

A single count supports this clone. The chain links TRBV9 to TRBJ1-2, with D possibly matching TRBD1 (6 bases). V shed 6 bases and J shed 8 bases, with 26 bases lying between them. The CDR3 length is 16 residues. The germline CDR1 and CDR2 sequences are SGDLS and YYNGEE. CDR3 DNA sequence: TGTGCCAGCACCCGATCTCAGGTACAGGGACCACTGGGCTACACCTTC. Its translation is CASTRSQVQGPLGYTF.

This clone was found once. V usage is TRBV5-1 and J usage is TRBJ2-3, with unresolved D. Germline CDR1 and CDR2: SGHRS and YFSETQ. The CDR3 loop spans 14 amino acids. Trimming removed 5 bases at V and 0 bases at J, with 10 bases between. The CDR3 DNA follows: TGCGCCAGCAGACCCACAGCTAGCACAGATACGCAGTATTTT. It yields the protein CASRPTASTDTQYF.

The chain has TRBV4-3 and TRBJ1-2; TRBD1 aligns across 8 bases. Germline assignment: CDR1 LGHNA and CDR2 YSLEER. V dropped 3 bases and J dropped 2; count of bases not matched to a gene: 5. The CDR3 is made up of 15 amino acids. The CDR3 spells CASSHGQGSNYGYTF. The DNA of the CDR3 is TGCGCCAGCAGCCACGGACAGGGATCAAACTATGGCTACACCTTC.

The chain has TRBV10-1 and TRBJ2-2; 7 positions agree with TRBD2. CDR1 is WNHNN, CDR2 SYGVQD, per germline (reference sequence). V lost 8 bases, J lost 5 bases, and 11 bases stayed unmatched. This CDR3 comprises 15 residues. CDR3 nucleotide sequence: TGCGCCAGCCGTAGCGACATCGGGGGGACCGGGGAGCTGTTTTTT. As protein: CASRSDIGGTGELFF.

The chain carries TRBV19 and TRBJ2-2; TRBD2 agrees at 10 bases. The CDR3 is made up of 17 amino acids. The germline CDR1 and CDR2 sequences are LNHDA and SQIVND (reference sequence). Trimming cost V 5 bases and J 2 bases; bases outside gene matches: 8. The CDR3: CASSGLAGAPNTGELFF. The CDR3 nucleotides read TGTGCCAGTAGTGGGCTAGCGGGGGCACCAAACACCGGGGAGCTGTTTTTT.

This chain uses TRBV18 with TRBJ2-5, with TRBD1 identical over 7 bases. CDR3 length: 13 amino acids. Trimming took 3 bases from V and 2 from J; bases not matched to a gene: 0. Looked up from germline, CDR1 is KGHSH and CDR2 is LQKENI. The CDR3 coding sequence is TGTGCCAGCTCACCGACAGGGCAAGAGACCCAGTACTTC. Translated, it gives CASSPTGQETQYF. Combining the CDR3 with reference TRBV18 and TRBJ2-5 gives the whole variable domain NAGVMQNPRHLVRRRGQEARLRCSPMKGHSHVYWYRQLPEEGLKFMVYLQKENIIDESGMPKERFSAEFPKEGPSILRIQQVVRGDSAAYFCASSPTGQETQYFGPGTRLLVL.

The chain combines TRBV5-4 with TRBJ2-3, with D perhaps matching TRBD2 (5 bases). The CDR3 spans 15 residues. Germline V gene lookup returns CDR1 SGHNT and CDR2 YYREEE (reference sequence). The V end was cut by 0 bases, the J end by 1 base, with 9 bases between. The CDR3 protein is CASSLAGSGTDTQYF. For the CDR3, the DNA is TGTGCCAGCAGCTTGGCGGGGAGTGGCACAGATACGCAGTATTTT. Full variable domain (rest looked up from reference TRBV5-4 and TRBJ2-3): ETGVTQSPTHLIKTRGQQVTLRCSSQSGHNTVSWYQQALGQGPQFIFQYYREEENGRGNFPPRFSGLQFPNYSSELNVNALELDDSALYLCASSLAGSGTDTQYFGPGTRLTVL.

J is TRBJ2-3 and V is TRBV9; 9 bases fit TRBD2. This CDR3 has 16 residues. CDR1 is SGDLS and CDR2 is YYNGEE in the germline V gene. The J segment lost 4 bases and the V segment lost 0 bases, leaving 6 bases of the junction unmatched. This CDR3 reads CASSVGGAGGADTQYF. The CDR3, as DNA: TGTGCCAGCAGCGTAGGAGGAGCGGGGGGTGCAGATACGCAGTATTTT.

The chain is built from TRBV28 and TRBJ2-7, with D maybe TRBD1 (6 bases). This CDR3 region has 11 residues. V lost 10 bases, J lost 4 bases, and 11 bases lay in between. Germline values: CDR1 MDHEN, CDR2 SYDVKM. The CDR3 is CATRTAYEQYV. Here the CDR3 DNA reads TGTGCCACCCGGACAGCTTACGAGCAGTACGTC.

This clone is categorized as medium-sized. The chain links TRBV5-6 to TRBJ1-1; 10 positions agree with TRBD1. Trimming removed 3 bases from V and 4 bases from J; junction bases left unmatched: 6. The CDR3 extends over 15 amino acids. Germline CDR1 reads SGHDT; CDR2 reads YYEEEE. The CDR3: CASSWGGQGGTEAFF. CDR3 in DNA: TGTGCCAGCAGCTGGGGTGGACAGGGGGGCACTGAAGCTTTCTTT.

This clone showed up just a few times. The rearrangement uses TRBV21-1 and TRBJ1-2; the table's D call TRBD1 went unverified against the DNA. TRBV21-1 corresponds to a pseudogene. CDR3 length equals 16 residues. CDR3 DNA: TGTGCCAGCAGCGCTACGACAGGGGGAATAGGCTATGGCTACACCTTC. Protein product: CASSATTGGIGYGYTF.

This clone was recorded a few times. V usage is TRBV2 and J usage is TRBJ2-7, with a possible D match to TRBD2 (5 bases). The CDR3 is made up of 13 amino acids. Trimming cost V 3 bases and J 6 bases, with 12 bases left between them. Germline V gene data show CDR1 as SNHLY and CDR2 as FYNNEI. CDR3 loop: CASSEQLESEQYV. The CDR3 coding sequence is TGTGCCAGCAGTGAGCAACTAGAAAGCGAGCAGTACGTC.

This rearrangement joins TRBV14 to TRBJ1-6, with 7 bases aligning to TRBD1. This CDR3 comprises 13 residues. The germline V gene has CDR1 SGHDN and CDR2 FVKESK. V shed 4 bases and J 10 bases; nucleotides not matched to a gene: 4. The CDR3 region is CASSRAGGSPLHF. The CDR3 nucleotides read TGTGCCAGCAGCCGAGCAGGGGGGTCACCCCTCCACTTT.

Only one count was recorded for this clone. V usage is TRBV24-1 and J usage is TRBJ2-5, with a weak D call TRBD1 (7 bases). The CDR3 has 16 amino acids. Looked up from germline, CDR1 is KGHDR and CDR2 is SFDVKD. Between the trimmed V and J ends, which lost 7 bases and 0 bases, there was a span of 17 bases. CDR3 nucleotides: TGTGCCACCAGACACGGGGCCAGGGGGGACCAAGAGACCCAGTACTTC. This translates into CATRHGARGDQETQYF.

Remarks on this clone: Germline is not matched at one junction end, which may reflect a read error. The rearrangement joins TRBV6-1 to TRBJ1-2, with 7 bases aligning to TRBD1. CDR3 length equals 14 residues. Per the germline V gene, CDR1 is MNHNS and CDR2 is SASEGT. The CDR3 nucleotides read TGTGCCAGCATTGAAGACAGGGCCTATTATGGCTACACCTTC. Encoded protein: CASIEDRAYYGYTF.

The rearrangement links TRBV20-1 to TRBJ2-1; D not certain. Deletions cut 3 bases from V and 15 bases from J, with 15 bases between. Germline assignment: CDR1 DFQATT and CDR2 SNEGSKA (reference sequence). This CDR3 region has 11 residues. The CDR3: CSARSGSLGFF. DNA of the CDR3: TGCAGTGCTAGGTCAGGTTCCCTGGGGTTCTTC.

The chain has TRBV28 and TRBJ2-1; the D gene is possibly TRBD1 (6 bases). V was pared by 5 bases and J by 3 bases, with 14 bases between. CDR1 is MDHEN, CDR2 SYDVKM, per germline. The CDR3 spans 15 residues. CDR3 sequence reads: CASSETGMGYNEQFF. The DNA for the CDR3 is TGTGCCAGCAGTGAGACAGGTATGGGCTACAATGAGCAGTTCTTC.

J is TRBJ1-5 and V is TRBV19, with 7 bases lining up with TRBD1. The CDR3 runs 16 residues. Germline V gene sequence: CDR1 LNHDA, CDR2 SQIVND (reference sequence). Trimming at V came to 1 base and at J to 1 base, leaving 4 bases not matched to a gene. The CDR3 region is CASSIGTQGSNQPQHF. CDR3 nucleotide sequence: TGTGCCAGTAGTATAGGGACACAGGGGAGCAATCAGCCCCAGCATTTT.

In DNA, the CDR3 is TGTGCCATCAGTGAGTCCCCCCGGGACCGCTCCTACGAGCAGTACGTC. It encodes CAISESPRDRSYEQYV. This chain connects TRBV10-3 to TRBJ2-7; perhaps D is TRBD1 or TRBD2 (5 bases each). This CDR3 contains 16 residues. Germline V gives CDR1 ENHRY, CDR2 SYGVKD. Trimming stripped 0 bases from V and 0 bases from J, with 12 bases between.

The rearrangement joins TRBV2 to TRBJ1-3; D uncertain. This CDR3 is built from 13 residues. The germline V and J ends were trimmed by 9 bases and 0 bases, with 9 bases remaining between them. CDR1 and CDR2 from the germline V gene are SNHLY and FYNNEI. The CDR3 coding sequence is TGTGCCAGTACAGCCTTCTCTGGAAACACCATATATTTT. It translates to CASTAFSGNTIYF.

The chain recombines TRBV5-1 with TRBJ2-4; 7 bases align to TRBD2. CDR1 and CDR2 (germline): SGHRS, YFSETQ. J was trimmed by 7 bases and V by 2 bases; bases with no gene match: 3. CDR3 size: 13 residues. CDR3 region: CASSFGGGNIQYF. The DNA for the CDR3 is TGCGCCAGCAGCTTTGGGGGAGGGAACATTCAGTACTTC.

In the case of this clone: Other DNA sequences from this sample encode an identical CDR3 as well. The chain employs TRBV7-2 and TRBJ2-3; D gene uncertain. V was cut by 0 bases and J by 4 bases, with 5 bases left in between. This CDR3 spans 13 amino acids. Germline V gene data show CDR1 as SGHTA and CDR2 as FQGNSA. In DNA, the CDR3 is TGTGCCAGCAGCTTAGCCGGACCAGATACGCAGTATTTT. Protein product: CASSLAGPDTQYF.

The chain links TRBV6-5 to TRBJ2-1; D is unclear. This CDR3 has 13 residues. Germline assignment: CDR1 MNHEY and CDR2 SVGAGI. Trimming cost V 8 bases and J 5 bases, with 13 bases left between them. DNA for the CDR3: TGTGCCAGCCACATCATCAGAGACAATGAGCAGTTCTTC. Its protein is CASHIIRDNEQFF.

In DNA form, the CDR3 reads TGCAGCGTTGTGGGCATCGGAGGGGTGAACACTGAAGCTTTCTTT. Protein: CSVVGIGGVNTEAFF. The rearrangement links TRBV29-1 to TRBJ1-1; D possibly corresponds to TRBD1 (5 bases). The V and J ends lost 4 bases and 0 bases respectively, with 15 bases between them. This CDR3 has 15 residues. From germline, CDR1 is SQVTM and CDR2 ANQGSEA.

J is TRBJ2-2 and V is TRBV9; tentatively, D is TRBD1 (6 bases). Trimming pared 1 base from V and 6 bases from J, leaving 13 bases between. The germline V gene encodes CDR1 SGDLS and CDR2 YYNGEE. The length of the CDR3 is 15 residues. Written as DNA, the CDR3 is TGTGCCAGCAGCGTAAGGGGCAGGGGCCCCGGGGAGCTGTTTTTT. It is translated as CASSVRGRGPGELFF.